This passage covers 12 T cell receptor beta chains from one sample sequenced in a study of breast tumors, draining lymph nodes, adjacent tissues. TCRdb called the multiplex PCR reads again in MiXCR, with one record for every CDR3 protein. Here the sample spans under 350,000 distinct CDR3 sequences, roughly 31% being singletons. The lymph nodes were axillary draining lymph nodes from breast cancer patients. Sequencing was performed on axillary lymph node tissue. Receptor source: a female donor with breast cancer. Some clones in this sample may be carry-over from other donors' samples.

There are many counts of this clonotype. The chain is built from TRBV7-8 and TRBJ1-5; D uncertain. V was trimmed by 5 bases and J by 2 bases, leaving 10 bases between them. Germline V gene data show CDR1 as SGHVS and CDR2 as FQNEAQ. The CDR3 has 14 residues. This CDR3 is CASSPRFGNQPQHF. The CDR3 nucleotides read TGTGCCAGCAGCCCCCGGTTTGGCAATCAGCCCCAGCATTTT.

The genes are TRBV28 and TRBJ2-7, with 10 nucleotides matching TRBD1. CDR3 length equals 13 residues. CDR1 and CDR2 (germline): MDHEN, SYDVKM. J was trimmed by 5 bases and V by 5 bases; bases with no gene match: 3. The CDR3 DNA sequence: TGTGCCAGCAGTAGGGACAGGGGCAACGAGCAGTACTTC. It is translated as CASSRDRGNEQYF.

This clonotype was found many times. The chain employs TRBV7-8 and TRBJ2-3; TRBD2 aligns across 9 bases. In germline, CDR1 is SGHVS, CDR2 FQNEAQ. J gave up 4 bases and V 5 bases, and 7 bases lay outside the gene matches. This CDR3 comprises 15 residues. The CDR3 loop is CASSDSGRVSDTQYF. CDR3 nucleotide sequence: TGTGCCAGCAGCGATAGCGGGAGAGTATCAGATACGCAGTATTTT.

This clonotype was seen repeatedly, ten times or more. The J gene is TRBJ2-1, the V gene TRBV20-1, with D maybe TRBD2 (6 bases). V lost 0 bases to trimming and J lost 7 bases, with 16 bases between them. Per the germline V gene, CDR1 is DFQATT and CDR2 is SNEGSKA (reference sequence). CDR3 length equals 15 residues. The CDR3 nucleotides are TGCAGTGCTAGAGATGGGCGGCTAGCGAAGAATGAGCAGTTCTTC. Its protein product is CSARDGRLAKNEQFF.

This clonotype was seen once. A much larger clone lies a single base off, so this may be a read error. The chain employs TRBV6-1 and TRBJ2-5, with D tentatively TRBD2 (5 bases). The germline V gene encodes CDR1 MNHNS and CDR2 SASEGT. CDR3 length: 12 amino acids. The CDR3 DNA follows: TGTGCCAGCGGGGTAGGGAGTCAGACCCAGCACTTC. Encoded protein: CASGVGSQTQHF.

This clonotype was counted a few times. A much larger clone lies one base from this, so it may be a read error. This chain connects TRBV11-3 to TRBJ2-2; 10 nucleotides line up with TRBD1. The junction had 4 bases not matched to a gene; V was cut back by 5 bases and J by 4 bases. CDR1 and CDR2 (germline): SGHNT, YENEEA. The CDR3 runs 15 residues. The CDR3: CASSTGTGATGELFF. The CDR3 nucleotides read TGTGCCAGCAGCACCGGGACAGGGGCCACCGGGGAGCTGTTTTTT.

This clonotype was detected ten times or more. This chain uses TRBV9 with TRBJ2-3; weak D call: TRBD2 (6 bases). There are 17 residues in the CDR3. V was clipped by 0 bases and J by 3 bases, with 17 bases between them. Germline CDR1 is SGDLS and CDR2 is YYNGEE. The CDR3 here is CASSVAPGEAWTDTQYF. CDR3 coding DNA: TGTGCCAGCAGCGTAGCCCCGGGGGAGGCCTGGACAGATACGCAGTATTTT.

With respect to this clonotype: This may come from a read error, since a much larger clone is one base off. The V gene is TRBV5-5, the J gene TRBJ1-5; no clear D. The CDR3 consists of 15 residues. CDR1 and CDR2 from the germline V gene are SGHKS and YYEKEE (reference sequence). The CDR3 coding sequence is TGTGCCGGCAGCTTGGCTAATCAGCCCCACCTACCCCAGCATTTT. Protein sequence: CAGSLANQPHLPQHF.

This chain links TRBV6-1 with TRBJ2-7; D may be TRBD1 (6 bases). Germline V CDR1 and CDR2: MNHNS, SASEGT. Trimming cost V 5 bases and J 5 bases, with 19 bases left between them. The CDR3 covers 15 residues. Written as DNA, the CDR3 is TGTGCCAGCAGTACTCTGGGGTGGGGGCTAGACGAGCAGTACTTC. It is translated as CASSTLGWGLDEQYF.

This clonotype occurred a few times. The chain links TRBV6-5 to TRBJ1-2; D not resolved. In germline, CDR1 is MNHEY, CDR2 SVGAGI. The CDR3 extends over 15 amino acids. Trimming stripped 5 bases from V and 4 bases from J, with 17 bases between. The CDR3 loop is CASSPPRAYFYGYTF. CDR3 coding DNA: TGTGCCAGCAGTCCCCCAAGGGCCTACTTCTATGGCTACACCTTC.

This clonotype was counted at least ten times. The rearrangement links TRBV7-9 to TRBJ1-6; 9 nucleotides line up with TRBD1. The CDR3 is 16 residues long. The V gene end was trimmed by 7 bases and the J gene end by 8 bases; junction bases not matched to a gene: 12. CDR1 is SEHNR, CDR2 FQNEAQ, per germline (reference sequence). The CDR3, as DNA: TGTGCCAGCACCGACAGATTGGGGACAGGGTATTCACCCCTCCACTTT. Translation: CASTDRLGTGYSPLHF.

At least ten counts were recorded for this clonotype. The chain combines TRBV6-6 with TRBJ2-3; the D is unclear. The CDR3 spans 13 residues. Trimming removed 8 bases at V and 4 bases at J, with 13 bases between. Per germline, CDR1 MNHNY and CDR2 SVGAGI (reference sequence). CDR3: CASRLPGADTQYF. Written as DNA, the CDR3 is TGTGCCAGCCGCCTTCCTGGTGCAGATACGCAGTATTTT.